Listed below are T cell receptor beta chains from one sample, sequenced in a study of blood T cell repertoires in COVID-19. The data were produced by immunoSEQ multiplex PCR, yet TCRdb's version contains in-frame clones alone and is incomplete. This sample has 150,000 or so clones, with 80% to 90% found just once. Sequencing used peripheral blood. The receptors stem from a man aged 18 to 29 with COVID-19, enrolled during active disease. CDR3s include the opening cysteine and the closing phenylalanine or tryptophan. D genes are given only for firm matches. The size field is filled for only some rows; it gives once, few, many or a size class.

clone size: -
D gene: TRBD2
J gene: TRBJ2-7
V gene: TRBV7-2
CDR3 DNA: TGTGCCAGCAGCAACGAGCGGACTAGCGGGAATAACGAGCAGTACTTC
CDR3 protein: CASSNERTSGNNEQYF

clone size: -
D gene: -
J gene: TRBJ2-5
V gene: TRBV15
CDR3 DNA: TGTGCCACCAGCCTCCAAGAGACCCAGTACTTC
CDR3 protein: CATSLQETQYF

clone size: -
D gene: TRBD2
J gene: TRBJ2-3
V gene: TRBV15
CDR3 DNA: TGTGCCACCAGCGGATCTAGCGGGAGGAGCCTACTTCGCACAGATACGCAGTATTTT
CDR3 protein: CATSGSSGRSLLRTDTQYF

clone size: -
D gene: TRBD2
J gene: TRBJ2-7
V gene: TRBV7-2
CDR3 DNA: TGTGCCAGCAGCCCAGACTTAGCGGGAGGGGGCGAGCAGTACTTC
CDR3 protein: CASSPDLAGGGEQYF

clone size: -
D gene: -
J gene: TRBJ1-1
V gene: TRBV29-1
CDR3 DNA: TGCAGCGTCGACAAAACAGGGACTGAAGCTTTCTTT
CDR3 protein: CSVDKTGTEAFF

clone size: once
D gene: TRBD2
J gene: TRBJ2-5
V gene: TRBV7-9
CDR3 DNA: TGTGCCAGCAGCTTAGTGCGGGAGTACGAGACCCAGTACTTC
CDR3 protein: CASSLVREYETQYF

clone size: once
D gene: -
J gene: TRBJ2-1
V gene: TRBV29-1
CDR3 DNA: TGCAGCGCCCGTCGGGTCGGGAGCGCTGATGAGCAGTTCTTC
CDR3 protein: CSARRVGSADEQFF

clone size: -
D gene: TRBD2
J gene: TRBJ2-5
V gene: TRBV6-6
CDR3 DNA: TGTGCCAGCAGCCCGGGACTAGCGGGAAGTCAAGAGACCCAGTACTTC
CDR3 protein: CASSPGLAGSQETQYF

clone size: -
D gene: TRBD2
J gene: TRBJ2-5
V gene: TRBV2
CDR3 DNA: TGTGCCAGCACCCTAGCGGGACTAGTTCAAGAGACCCAGTACTTC
CDR3 protein: CASTLAGLVQETQYF

clone size: few
D gene: TRBD1
J gene: TRBJ2-1
V gene: TRBV6-2/TRBV6-3
CDR3 DNA: TGTGCCAGCAGTTACCATACCGGGACAGGGGCCGGCAATGAGCAGTTCTTC
CDR3 protein: CASSYHTGTGAGNEQFF

clone size: once
D gene: TRBD2
J gene: TRBJ2-5
V gene: TRBV6-2/TRBV6-3
CDR3 DNA: TGTGCCAGCAGTTACTCGAGAGGTAGCGGGCCCCGGGCAGAGACCCAGTACTTC
CDR3 protein: CASSYSRGSGPRAETQYF

clone size: -
D gene: TRBD1
J gene: TRBJ1-1
V gene: TRBV5-6
CDR3 DNA: TGTGCCAGCAGCTCGGGACAGCAAAATGAAGCTTTCTTT
CDR3 protein: CASSSGQQNEAFF

clone size: once
D gene: TRBD1
J gene: TRBJ2-7
V gene: TRBV11-2
CDR3 DNA: TGTGCCAGCAGCTTCGGGACAGGGAACGAGCAGTACTTC
CDR3 protein: CASSFGTGNEQYF

clone size: -
D gene: -
J gene: TRBJ2-7
V gene: TRBV9
CDR3 DNA: TGTGCCAGCAGCGGGCGGGGACCTCACTACGAGCAGTACTTC
CDR3 protein: CASSGRGPHYEQYF

clone size: -
D gene: -
J gene: TRBJ1-4
V gene: TRBV5-1
CDR3 DNA: TGCGCCAGCATGGAGGGTGCAACTAATGAAAAACTGTTTTTT
CDR3 protein: CASMEGATNEKLFF

clone size: -
D gene: TRBD2
J gene: TRBJ2-3
V gene: TRBV5-4
CDR3 DNA: TGTGCCAGCAGCCCACGACTAGCGGGAGCGAATACGCAGTATTTT
CDR3 protein: CASSPRLAGANTQYF

clone size: -
D gene: -
J gene: TRBJ1-5
V gene: TRBV27
CDR3 DNA: TGTGCCAGCAGTTCCTACCCTCCACGGTATAATCAGCCCCAGCATTTT
CDR3 protein: CASSSYPPRYNQPQHF

clone size: -
D gene: -
J gene: TRBJ2-2
V gene: TRBV27
CDR3 DNA: TGTGCCAGCAGTTTGGCAGGGGTACGCACCGGGGAGCTGTTTTTT
CDR3 protein: CASSLAGVRTGELFF

clone size: few
D gene: TRBD2
J gene: TRBJ2-7
V gene: TRBV4-3
CDR3 DNA: TGCGCCAGCAGCCAAGCGCTAGCGGGAGGCCTCAGCTCCTACGAGCAGTACTTC
CDR3 protein: CASSQALAGGLSSYEQYF

clone size: -
D gene: TRBD1
J gene: TRBJ2-1
V gene: TRBV2
CDR3 DNA: TGTGCCACCCAACAGAACAGGGGCTACAATGAGCAGTTCTTC
CDR3 protein: CATQQNRGYNEQFF

clone size: -
D gene: TRBD1
J gene: TRBJ1-2
V gene: TRBV28
CDR3 DNA: TGTGCCAGCAGTTTATGGGCGGGACAGGGGTTTAACTATGGCTACACCTTC
CDR3 protein: CASSLWAGQGFNYGYTF

clone size: -
D gene: -
J gene: TRBJ2-2
V gene: TRBV21-1
CDR3 DNA: TGTGCCAGCAGCTCCGGGACTACTTACACCGGGGAGCTGTTTTTT
CDR3 protein: CASSSGTTYTGELFF

clone size: -
D gene: TRBD1
J gene: TRBJ1-6
V gene: TRBV27
CDR3 DNA: TGTGCCAGCAGTTGGACAGGGTCAAATTCACCCCTCCACTTT
CDR3 protein: CASSWTGSNSPLHF

clone size: -
D gene: TRBD2
J gene: TRBJ2-3
V gene: TRBV19
CDR3 DNA: TGTGCCAGTAGTATGGGTAGCGGGTGGTGGAATACGCAGTATTTT
CDR3 protein: CASSMGSGWWNTQYF

clone size: -
D gene: -
J gene: TRBJ1-3
V gene: TRBV12-1
CDR3 DNA: TGTGCCAGCAGCCAGAACCGGGACAGATACCCTATTGTTATTGGAAACACCATATATTTT
CDR3 protein: CASSQNRDRYPIVIGNTIYF

clone size: -
D gene: TRBD2
J gene: TRBJ2-7
V gene: TRBV19
CDR3 DNA: TGTGCCAGTAGTATAAGGAAGGGACTAGCGGGTGAGCAGTACTTC
CDR3 protein: CASSIRKGLAGEQYF

clone size: few
D gene: TRBD1
J gene: TRBJ2-5
V gene: TRBV24-1
CDR3 DNA: TGTGCCACCAGTGAGGGGGGACAGGGGTCCCAAGAGACCCAGTACTTC
CDR3 protein: CATSEGGQGSQETQYF

clone size: -
D gene: TRBD2
J gene: TRBJ2-7
V gene: TRBV7-2
CDR3 DNA: TGTGCCAGCAGCTTAGACGCGGGAGCCTTTTACGAGCAGTACTTC
CDR3 protein: CASSLDAGAFYEQYF

clone size: -
D gene: TRBD1
J gene: TRBJ1-4
V gene: TRBV19
CDR3 DNA: TGTGCCTGCCGGGACAGGGATAAAGAAAAACTGTTTTTT
CDR3 protein: CACRDRDKEKLFF

clone size: once
D gene: -
J gene: TRBJ1-1
V gene: TRBV2
CDR3 DNA: TGTGCCAGCAGTGTAGGAGGGGCGAACACTGAAGCTTTCTTT
CDR3 protein: CASSVGGANTEAFF

clone size: -
D gene: TRBD2
J gene: TRBJ2-7
V gene: TRBV5-8
CDR3 DNA: TGTGCCAGCAGCTTGGCCGGACTAGACGAGCAGTACTTC
CDR3 protein: CASSLAGLDEQYF

clone size: -
D gene: TRBD1
J gene: TRBJ1-2
V gene: TRBV6-5
CDR3 DNA: TGTGCCAGCAGTTACTCGAGGGGGCGCCCAGATGGCTACACCTTC
CDR3 protein: CASSYSRGRPDGYTF